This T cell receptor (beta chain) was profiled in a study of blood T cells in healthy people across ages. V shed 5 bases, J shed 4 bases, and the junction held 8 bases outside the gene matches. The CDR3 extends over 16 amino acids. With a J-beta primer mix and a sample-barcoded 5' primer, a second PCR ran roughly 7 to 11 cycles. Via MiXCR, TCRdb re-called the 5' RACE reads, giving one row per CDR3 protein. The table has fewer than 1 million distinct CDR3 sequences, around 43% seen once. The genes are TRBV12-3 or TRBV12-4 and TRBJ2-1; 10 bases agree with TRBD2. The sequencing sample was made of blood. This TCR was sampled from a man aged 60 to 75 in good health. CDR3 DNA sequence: TGTGCCAGCAGTCAACAATCTAGCGGGGGTTACAATGAGCAGTTCTTC. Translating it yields CASSQQSSGGYNEQFF.